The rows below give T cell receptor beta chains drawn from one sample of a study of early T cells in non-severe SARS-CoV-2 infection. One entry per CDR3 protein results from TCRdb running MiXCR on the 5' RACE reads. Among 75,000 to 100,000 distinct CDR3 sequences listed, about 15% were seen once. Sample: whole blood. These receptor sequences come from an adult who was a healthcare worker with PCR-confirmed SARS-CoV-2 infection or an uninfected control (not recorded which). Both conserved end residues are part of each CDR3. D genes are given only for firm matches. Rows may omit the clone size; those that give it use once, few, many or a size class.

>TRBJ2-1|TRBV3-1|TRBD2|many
CASSRLAGKEYNEQFF
TGTGCCAGCAGCCGACTAGCGGGAAAGGAATACAATGAGCAGTTCTTC
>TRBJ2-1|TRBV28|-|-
CASSLSLYNEQFF
TGTGCCAGCAGTTTAAGCTTATACAATGAGCAGTTCTTC
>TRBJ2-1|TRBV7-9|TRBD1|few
CASSARQGIGEQFF
TGTGCCAGCAGCGCTCGACAGGGTATTGGTGAGCAGTTCTTC
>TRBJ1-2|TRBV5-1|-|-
CASSLAEGHLGGYTF
TGCGCCAGCAGCTTGGCCGAGGGACACCTTGGTGGCTACACCTTC
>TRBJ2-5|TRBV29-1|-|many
CSVSLGETQYF
TGCAGCGTCTCCCTTGGGGAGACCCAGTACTTC
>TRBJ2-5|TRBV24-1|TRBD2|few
CATSRHGGLAEKETQYF
TGTGCCACCTCCCGCCACGGTGGACTAGCTGAAAAAGAGACCCAGTACTTC
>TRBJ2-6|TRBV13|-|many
CASSLGRGSGANVLTF
TGTGCCAGCAGCTTAGGGAGGGGCTCTGGGGCCAACGTCCTGACTTTC
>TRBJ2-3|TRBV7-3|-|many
CASSLTSSASGETDTQYF
TGTGCCAGCAGCTTAACCAGTTCGGCCTCGGGGGAGACAGATACGCAGTATTTT
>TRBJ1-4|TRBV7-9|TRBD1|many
CASSGNRGPNEKLFF
TGTGCCAGCAGCGGCAACAGGGGCCCTAATGAAAAACTGTTTTTT
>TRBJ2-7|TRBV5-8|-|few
CASSLALRAGSREQYF
TGTGCCAGCAGCTTGGCCCTCCGGGCGGGATCTCGGGAGCAGTACTTC
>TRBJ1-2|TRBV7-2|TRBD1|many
CASSSGGAYGYTF
TGTGCCAGCAGTTCAGGGGGAGCGTATGGCTACACCTTC
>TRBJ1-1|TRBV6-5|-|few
CASSYSRRGATNTEVFF
TGTGCCAGCAGTTACTCCCGGCGGGGGGCGACGAACACTGAAGTTTTCTTT
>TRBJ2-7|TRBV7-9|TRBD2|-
CASSSPGTNRYEQYF
TGTGCCAGCAGCTCCCCGGGGACTAATAGGTACGAGCAGTACTTC
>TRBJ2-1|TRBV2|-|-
CASSDRVTSNEQFF
TGTGCCAGCAGTGACAGGGTGACTAGCAATGAGCAGTTCTTC
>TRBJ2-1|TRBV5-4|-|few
CASHSGVNEQFF
TGTGCCAGCCACTCAGGGGTCAATGAGCAGTTCTTC
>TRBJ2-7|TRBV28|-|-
CASTVSSYEQYF
TGTGCCAGCACCGTGAGCTCCTACGAGCAGTACTTC
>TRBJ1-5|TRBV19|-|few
CASSIGRAGNQPQHF
TGTGCCAGTAGTATCGGCAGGGCGGGCAATCAGCCCCAGCATTTT
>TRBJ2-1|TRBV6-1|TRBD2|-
CASTLNGRRQFF
TGTGCCAGTACCTTAAACGGGAGGCGCCAGTTCTTC
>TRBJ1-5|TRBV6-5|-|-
CASSYRAGFNQPQHF
TGTGCCAGCAGTTACCGAGCGGGGTTCAATCAGCCCCAGCATTTT
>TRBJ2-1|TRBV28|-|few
CASSSIGPPSSYNEQFF
TGTGCCAGCAGTTCCATCGGACCTCCGAGCTCCTACAATGAGCAGTTCTTC
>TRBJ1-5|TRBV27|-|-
CASSPGWGQPQHF
TGTGCCAGCAGCCCGGGATGGGGCCAGCCCCAGCATTTT
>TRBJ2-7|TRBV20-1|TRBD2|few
CSARGGLAGSYEQYF
TGCAGTGCTAGAGGGGGACTAGCGGGTTCCTACGAGCAGTACTTC
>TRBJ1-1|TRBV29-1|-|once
CSVDLRGAEAFF
TGCAGCGTAGATTTAAGAGGGGCTGAAGCTTTCTTT
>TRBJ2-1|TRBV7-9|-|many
CASSFIQGGNDEQFF
TGTGCCAGCAGCTTTATACAGGGTGGCAACGATGAGCAGTTCTTC
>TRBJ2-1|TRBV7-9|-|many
CASSFLDEQFF
TGTGCCAGCAGCTTCCTGGACGAGCAGTTCTTC
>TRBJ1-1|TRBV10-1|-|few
CASSQGRSEAFF
TGCGCCAGCAGTCAGGGCAGAAGTGAAGCTTTCTTT
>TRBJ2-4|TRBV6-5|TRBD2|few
CASSDHSGSGRNIQYF
TGTGCCAGCAGTGACCATAGCGGGAGCGGGAGAAACATTCAGTACTTC
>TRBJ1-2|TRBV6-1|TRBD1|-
CASTPAGTGDGYTF
TGTGCCAGCACCCCGGCAGGGACAGGGGATGGCTACACCTTC
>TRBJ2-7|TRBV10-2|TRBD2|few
CATGTSDYEQYF
TGCGCCACCGGGACTAGCGACTACGAGCAGTACTTC
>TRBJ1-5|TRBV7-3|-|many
CASSLDRNQPQHF
TGTGCCAGCAGCTTAGACCGCAATCAGCCCCAGCATTTT
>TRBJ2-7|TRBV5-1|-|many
CASSSEPGTPYQLF
TGCGCCAGCAGCTCCGAACCCGGGACACCCTACCAACTCTTC
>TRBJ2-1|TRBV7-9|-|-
CASSTQDRSSYNEQFF
TGTGCCAGCAGCACCCAGGACAGAAGCTCCTACAATGAGCAGTTCTTC
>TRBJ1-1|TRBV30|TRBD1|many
CAWLDRAEAFF
TGTGCCTGGTTGGACAGGGCTGAAGCTTTCTTT
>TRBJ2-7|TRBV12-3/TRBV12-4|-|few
CASSLIGLAGHEQYF
TGTGCCAGCAGTTTAATCGGGCTAGCTGGCCACGAGCAGTACTTC
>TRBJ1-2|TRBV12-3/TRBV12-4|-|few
CASSSGHYGYTF
TGTGCCAGCAGTTCGGGACATTATGGCTACACCTTC
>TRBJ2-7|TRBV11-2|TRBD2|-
CASSSRGAGAEYEQYF
TGTGCCAGCAGCTCGCGTGGAGCGGGGGCGGAGTACGAGCAGTACTTC
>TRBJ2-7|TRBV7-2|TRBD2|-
CASSLLAGGPQDEQYF
TGTGCCAGCAGCTTACTAGCGGGAGGGCCTCAGGACGAGCAGTACTTC
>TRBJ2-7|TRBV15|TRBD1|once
CATSSLGQGKVNEQYF
TGTGCCACCAGCAGCCTCGGACAGGGCAAGGTGAACGAGCAGTACTTC
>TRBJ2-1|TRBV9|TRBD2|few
CASSGTSLSSYNEQFF
TGTGCCAGCAGCGGGACTAGCCTAAGCTCCTACAATGAGCAGTTCTTC
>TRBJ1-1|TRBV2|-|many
CASSEGFTVTEAFF
TGTGCCAGCAGTGAAGGGTTTACGGTCACTGAAGCTTTCTTT
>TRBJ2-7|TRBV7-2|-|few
CASSIGHGMRYEQYF
TGTGCCAGCAGCATTGGACACGGGATGAGGTACGAGCAGTACTTC
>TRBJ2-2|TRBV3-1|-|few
CASSRKWGSEITGELFF
TGTGCCAGCAGCCGCAAATGGGGTAGCGAGATCACCGGGGAGCTGTTTTTT
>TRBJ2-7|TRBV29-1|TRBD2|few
CSVGLAASYEQYF
TGCAGCGTCGGACTAGCGGCCTCCTACGAGCAGTACTTC
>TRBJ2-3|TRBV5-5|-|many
CASSLRGGPRDTQYF
TGTGCCAGCAGCCTTAGGGGGGGGCCAAGAGATACGCAGTATTTT
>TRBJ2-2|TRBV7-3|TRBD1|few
CASSPHPGGANTGELFF
TGTGCCAGCAGCCCTCACCCAGGGGGTGCGAACACCGGGGAGCTGTTTTTT
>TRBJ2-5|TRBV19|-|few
CASSPNGGTTQETQYF
TGTGCCAGTAGTCCCAACGGCGGGACAACCCAAGAGACCCAGTACTTC
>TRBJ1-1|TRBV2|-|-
CASTLGGYTEAFF
TGTGCCAGCACTTTGGGGGGATACACTGAAGCTTTCTTT
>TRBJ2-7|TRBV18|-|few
CASSPTEAYEQYF
TGTGCCAGCTCACCGACGGAAGCCTACGAGCAGTACTTC
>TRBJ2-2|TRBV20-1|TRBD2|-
CSARETSGRASANTGELFF
TGCAGTGCTAGAGAGACTAGCGGGAGGGCCTCCGCGAACACCGGGGAGCTGTTTTTT
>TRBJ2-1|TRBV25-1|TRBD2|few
CASTPAVAGNNEQFF
TGTGCCAGCACCCCTGCGGTAGCGGGCAACAATGAGCAGTTCTTC
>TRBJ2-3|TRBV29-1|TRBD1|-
CSVTQGNSDTQYF
TGCAGCGTTACACAGGGGAACTCAGATACGCAGTATTTT
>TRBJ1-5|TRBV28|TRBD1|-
CASSEMGQTNQPQHF
TGTGCCAGCAGTGAGATGGGACAGACCAATCAGCCCCAGCATTTT
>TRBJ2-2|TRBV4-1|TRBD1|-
CASSQWTGSAGELFF
TGCGCCAGCAGCCAATGGACAGGGAGCGCCGGGGAGCTGTTTTTT
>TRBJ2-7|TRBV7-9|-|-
CASSLGRASVEEQYF
TGTGCCAGCAGCTTAGGGCGGGCATCCGTGGAGGAGCAGTACTTC
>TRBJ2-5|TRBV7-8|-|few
CASSHPGEGLSETQYF
TGTGCCAGCAGCCATCCCGGTGAGGGGCTCTCAGAGACCCAGTACTTC
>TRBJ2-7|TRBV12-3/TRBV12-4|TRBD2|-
CASSLEVAGALEQYF
TGTGCCAGCAGTTTAGAGGTAGCGGGAGCCCTCGAGCAGTACTTC